This entry lists 32 T cell receptor beta chains sequenced from one sample in a study of early T cells in non-severe SARS-CoV-2 infection. TCRdb reprocessed the 5' RACE reads via MiXCR and lists one record per CDR3 protein. The table includes about 45,000 distinct CDR3 sequences, 11% detected once. The source material was whole blood. The receptors derive from an adult who was a healthcare worker with PCR-confirmed SARS-CoV-2 infection or an uninfected control (not recorded which).

This clonotype showed up many times. The CDR3 coding sequence is TGCGCCAGCAGCTTAGGGACAATGGTCCATGAGCAGTTCTTC. It translates to CASSLGTMVHEQFF. The chain has TRBV5-1 and TRBJ2-1; tentative D call: TRBD1 (6 bases). The CDR3 is 14 residues long. Looked up from germline, CDR1 is SGHRS and CDR2 is YFSETQ. V was cut by 2 bases and J by 8 bases, with 14 bases left in between.

This clonotype came up many times. The chain recombines TRBV6-2 or TRBV6-3 with TRBJ2-7, with TRBD2 matching 7 bases. Germline V gene data show CDR1 as MNHEY and CDR2 as SVGEGT. The CDR3 is made up of 16 amino acids. V gave up 2 bases and J gave up 0 bases; unmatched junction bases: 7. Here the CDR3 reads CASSYVGRLNSYEQYF. The CDR3 DNA reads as TGTGCCAGCAGTTACGTCGGGAGGCTCAACTCCTACGAGCAGTACTTC.

This clonotype was picked up many times. CDR3 residues: CASSQDYAGANTGELFF. CDR3 coding DNA: TGCGCCAGCAGCCAAGATTATGCGGGAGCGAACACCGGGGAGCTGTTTTTT. V is TRBV4-3 and J is TRBJ2-2; TRBD2 matches 7 bases. The CDR3 covers 17 residues. CDR1 and CDR2 (germline): LGHNA, YSLEER. V was clipped by 0 bases and J by 0 bases; unmatched bases: 4.

Only a few counts were recorded for this clonotype. The J gene is TRBJ2-7, the V gene TRBV11-2; D possibly corresponds to TRBD2 (6 bases). Germline-derived CDR1 and CDR2 are SGHAT and FQNNGV. The CDR3 has 15 amino acids. V lost 6 bases and J 11 bases, leaving 26 bases between the germline ends. This chain's CDR3 is CASRPTVRGWGVEYF. The CDR3 DNA reads TGTGCCAGCAGGCCGACAGTTCGGGGGTGGGGTGTGGAGTACTTC.

V gene TRBV7-8 combines with J gene TRBJ2-1; possible D gene TRBD2, 5 bases. The germline V gene has CDR1 SGHVS and CDR2 FQNEAQ. CDR3 length: 15 amino acids. Trimming left V 2 bases short and J 9 bases short, with 17 bases between. In DNA, the CDR3 is TGTGCCAGCAGCTTAATTGTCGTGGACGGGGTTGAGCAGTTCTTC. It specifies CASSLIVVDGVEQFF.

The rearrangement links TRBV7-2 to TRBJ2-2; 11 bases match TRBD2. V trimming: 0 bases; J trimming: 4 bases; junction bases outside the gene matches: 4. The CDR3 is 17 amino acids. Germline V CDR1 and CDR2: SGHTA, FQGNSA. The CDR3 region has the DNA TGTGCCAGCAGCTTAGCTGCTAGCGGGAGGAGCACCGGGGAGCTGTTTTTT. Its protein product is CASSLAASGRSTGELFF. Full variable domain (rest looked up from reference TRBV7-2 and TRBJ2-2): GAGVSQSPSNKVTEKGKDVELRCDPISGHTALYWYRQSLGQGLEFLIYFQGNSAPDKSGLPSDRFSAERTGGSVSTLTIQRTQQEDSAVYLCASSLAASGRSTGELFFGEGSRLTVL.

This clonotype was counted at least ten times. The rearrangement links TRBV5-1 to TRBJ1-2, with unresolved D. The CDR3 contains 14 residues. Trimming took 3 bases from V and 0 from J, leaving 9 bases between them. CDR1 and CDR2 from the germline V gene are SGHRS and YFSETQ. The CDR3 nucleotides read TGCGCCAGCAGCTCGACTGAAGCTAACTATGGCTACACCTTC. Translating gives CASSSTEANYGYTF.

Here the CDR3 reads CASRPAGVYEQYF. CDR3 sequence (DNA): TGTGCCAGCAGACCCGCGGGGGTCTACGAGCAGTACTTC. The chain couples TRBV12-3 or TRBV12-4 to TRBJ2-7, with 7 positions matching TRBD2. The CDR3 has 13 amino acids. J lost 3 bases, V lost 6 bases, and 5 bases had no gene match.

The rearrangement uses TRBV6-5 and TRBJ2-7; 15 bases are a match to TRBD2. CDR1 and CDR2 from the germline V gene are MNHEY and SVGAGI. With 2 bases clipped from V and 2 bases from J, the junction kept 7 bases outside the gene matches. This CDR3 is built from 18 residues. Here the CDR3 DNA reads TGTGCCAGCAGTTACAAGGGACTAGCGGGAGGTGAACCCTACGAGCAGTACTTC. It translates to CASSYKGLAGGEPYEQYF.

This clonotype was seen repeatedly, ten times or more. This rearrangement joins TRBV10-3 to TRBJ2-2; 10 nucleotides agree with TRBD2. The ends lost 5 bases at V and 2 bases at J; junction bases unmatched: 5. The length of the CDR3 is 16 residues. CDR1 and CDR2 (germline): ENHRY, SYGVKD. Written as DNA, the CDR3 is TGTGCCATCAGTTTAGCGGGAGGTCTAAACACCGGGGAGCTGTTTTTT. This gives the protein CAISLAGGLNTGELFF.

The sample holds many counts of this clonotype. The chain is built from TRBV28 and TRBJ2-7, with 9 bases identical to TRBD2. Germline V gene lookup returns CDR1 MDHEN and CDR2 SYDVKM. This CDR3 region has 16 residues. The V gene end was trimmed by 3 bases and the J gene end by 1 base; junction bases not matched to a gene: 7. CDR3 sequence reads: CASSFPSGRRSYEQYF. CDR3 DNA sequence: TGTGCCAGCAGTTTCCCGAGCGGGAGGAGGTCCTACGAGCAGTACTTC. Looking up the rest from reference TRBV28 and TRBJ2-7 gives the full variable domain: DVKVTQSSRYLVKRTGEKVFLECVQDMDHENMFWYRQDPGLGLRLIYFSYDVKMKEKGDIPEGYSVSREKKERFSLILESASTNQTSMYLCASSFPSGRRSYEQYFGPGTRLTVT.

This clonotype was recorded a few times. The chain combines TRBV11-2 with TRBJ2-5, with TRBD1 identical over 8 bases. Germline lookup yields CDR1 SGHAT and CDR2 FQNNGV. This CDR3 region has 15 residues. V lost 5 bases and J lost 2; bases outside the gene matches: 7. The CDR3 region has the DNA TGTGCCAGCAGCGCCGGACAGGGTAGACAAGAGACCCAGTACTTC. It translates to CASSAGQGRQETQYF.

J is TRBJ2-7 and V is TRBV28; a possible D gene is TRBD2 (5 bases). CDR1 MDHEN and CDR2 SYDVKM come from the germline V gene. Trimming left V 2 bases short and J 7 bases short, with 18 bases between. The CDR3 is 15 residues long. The CDR3 nucleotides are TGTGCCAGCAGTTTAACGGTAGCGCCCCGTAGGGAGCAGTACTTC. Protein: CASSLTVAPRREQYF.

This clonotype came up many times. This chain's CDR3 is CASSQSTGARETQYF. In DNA, the CDR3 is TGTGCCAGCAGCCAATCGACGGGGGCTCGGGAGACCCAGTACTTC. This rearrangement joins TRBV3-1 to TRBJ2-5, with D perhaps TRBD1 or TRBD2 (6 bases each). The ends were cut back, 2 bases at V and 5 bases at J, with 15 bases in the middle. CDR1 is LGHDT, CDR2 YNNKEL, per germline (reference sequence). CDR3 length: 15 residues.

This chain joins TRBV10-2 and TRBJ2-2; D tentatively reads TRBD1 or TRBD2 (5 bases each). Trimming pared 4 bases from V and 8 bases from J, leaving 8 bases between. This CDR3 spans 12 amino acids. Looked up from germline, CDR1 is WSHSY and CDR2 is SAAADI. This chain's CDR3 is CASSVGVGELFF. CDR3 nucleotide sequence: TGCGCCAGCAGTGTGGGGGTAGGGGAGCTGTTTTTT.

The chain joins TRBV28 to TRBJ1-2, with D hard to call. V was pared by 3 bases and J by 8 bases, with 19 bases between. The CDR3 length is 15 residues. CDR1 and CDR2 from the germline V gene are MDHEN and SYDVKM. CDR3 amino acids: CASSFPKGDRHGYTF. CDR3 DNA sequence: TGTGCCAGCAGTTTTCCGAAAGGAGACCGCCACGGCTACACCTTC.

This clonotype has ten or more counts. This chain uses TRBV7-2 with TRBJ2-5; tentative D call: TRBD2 (6 bases). This CDR3 is built from 14 residues. V lost 1 base, J lost 5 bases, and 11 bases lay in between. Germline CDR1 SGHTA, CDR2 FQGNSA. The CDR3 sequence is CASSLGGVLETQYF. In DNA form, the CDR3 reads TGTGCCAGCAGCTTAGGGGGGGTACTGGAGACCCAGTACTTC.

This clonotype has a handful of counts. V is TRBV14 and J is TRBJ1-2; D unresolved. V lost 1 base and J lost 6, with 9 bases in between. The V gene's germline CDR1 is SGHDN and CDR2 FVKESK. This CDR3 spans 13 amino acids. The CDR3 nucleotides read TGTGCCAGCAGCCAAGTAGAGACCCATGGCTACACCTTC. Its translation is CASSQVETHGYTF.

The table lists this clonotype with many counts. V gene TRBV28 combines with J gene TRBJ1-5, with 11 bases lining up with TRBD1. The CDR3 is made up of 14 amino acids. Germline loops: CDR1 MDHEN, CDR2 SYDVKM. Trimming removed 6 bases from V and 11 bases from J; junction bases left unmatched: 9. CDR3 nucleotide sequence: TGTGCCAGCAGCCCCGGACAGGGGGCGGTGTCCCAGCATTTT. It encodes CASSPGQGAVSQHF. Combining the CDR3 with reference TRBV28 and TRBJ1-5 gives the whole variable domain DVKVTQSSRYLVKRTGEKVFLECVQDMDHENMFWYRQDPGLGLRLIYFSYDVKMKEKGDIPEGYSVSREKKERFSLILESASTNQTSMYLCASSPGQGAVSQHFGDGTRLSIL.

This clonotype was detected ten times or more. The chain is built from TRBV28 and TRBJ1-5, with D possibly TRBD1 on 5 matching bases. The germline CDR1 and CDR2 sequences are MDHEN and SYDVKM. With 6 bases removed from V and 1 base from J, the gap between germline ends came to 10 bases. The CDR3 is 14 residues long. The CDR3 is CASRGVRSNQPQHF. The CDR3 DNA follows: TGTGCCAGCAGGGGGGTTCGGAGCAATCAGCCCCAGCATTTT.

This clonotype occurred a few times. CDR3 loop: CASSVTGVASTDTQYF. The CDR3 region has the DNA TGTGCCAGCAGCGTTACAGGGGTCGCGAGCACAGATACGCAGTATTTT. The chain couples TRBV9 to TRBJ2-3; 7 nucleotides line up with TRBD1. V shed 2 bases and J 0 bases; nucleotides not matched to a gene: 6. There are 16 residues in the CDR3. Looked up from germline, CDR1 is SGDLS and CDR2 is YYNGEE.

J is TRBJ2-7 and V is TRBV6-2 or TRBV6-3; D not resolved. The CDR3 spans 14 residues. Germline assignment: CDR1 MNHEY and CDR2 SVGEGT. V dropped 4 bases and J dropped 4 bases, with 14 bases sitting between them. The CDR3 sequence is CASSFYLDSYEQYF. The CDR3 nucleotides read TGTGCCAGCAGTTTTTACTTGGATTCTTACGAGCAGTACTTC.

This clonotype came up many times. The chain recombines TRBV7-6 with TRBJ1-2; D call uncertain. V was pared by 5 bases and J by 2 bases, with 9 bases between. Germline V lookup: CDR1 SGHVS, CDR2 FNYEAQ. CDR3 length equals 13 residues. The CDR3 nucleotides read TGTGCCAGCAGCCCGATAGGGAACTATGGCTACACCTTC. Encoded protein: CASSPIGNYGYTF.

There are many counts of this clonotype. V is TRBV7-9 and J is TRBJ2-7; D assignment may be TRBD1 or TRBD2 (5 bases each). V lost 1 base and J 6 bases, leaving 13 bases between the germline ends. CDR3 size: 14 residues. Germline CDR1 and CDR2: SEHNR and FQNEAQ (reference sequence). The CDR3 protein is CASSLGGTAFEQYF. CDR3 sequence (DNA): TGTGCCAGCAGCTTAGGAGGGACGGCGTTCGAGCAGTACTTC.

The J gene is TRBJ2-2, the V gene TRBV5-4, with 8 nucleotides matching TRBD2. The CDR3 consists of 15 residues. The V gene's germline CDR1 is SGHNT and CDR2 YYREEE (reference sequence). Losses at the gene ends were 1 base for V and 4 bases for J; bases not matched to a gene: 3. The CDR3 reads CASSLHGRATGELFF. Here the CDR3 DNA reads TGTGCCAGCAGCTTGCACGGGAGGGCCACCGGGGAGCTGTTTTTT. Variable domain in full (rest from reference TRBV5-4 and TRBJ2-2): ETGVTQSPTHLIKTRGQQVTLRCSSQSGHNTVSWYQQALGQGPQFIFQYYREEENGRGNFPPRFSGLQFPNYSSELNVNALELDDSALYLCASSLHGRATGELFFGEGSRLTVL.

J is TRBJ2-7 and V is TRBV29-1; D is uncertain. CDR1 and CDR2 from the germline V gene are SQVTM and ANQGSEA. Trimming shortened V by 7 bases and J by 0 bases, and 13 bases separated the two germline ends. CDR3 length: 13 amino acids. The CDR3 DNA reads TGCAGCGCCTATGAGGAGAACTCCTACGAGCAGTACTTC. The encoded protein is CSAYEENSYEQYF.

Points on this clonotype: A much larger clone lies a single base off, so this may be a read error. V and J are TRBV19 and TRBJ2-1, with 9 bases that match TRBD1. CDR3 length: 15 amino acids. Germline V gives CDR1 LNHDA, CDR2 SQIVND (reference sequence). Trimming at V came to 7 bases and at J to 8 bases, leaving 12 bases not matched to a gene. CDR3 DNA: TGTGCCAGTAATCGCGTGGGACAGGGTAATGATGAGCAGTTCTTC. Amino acids: CASNRVGQGNDEQFF.

Remarks on this clonotype: This may be a read error, as it is one base from a much larger clone. The CDR3 ends on some other residue instead of the conserved phenylalanine or tryptophan, so this is likely a read error. The genes are TRBV28 and TRBJ2-4; D possibly corresponds to TRBD1 (6 bases). V was trimmed by 10 bases and J by 6 bases, leaving 10 bases between them. Germline CDR1 is MDHEN and CDR2 is SYDVKM. The CDR3 runs 11 residues. In DNA, the CDR3 is TGTGCCACCCAGACAGGAAACATTCAGTACTCC. It is translated as CATQTGNIQYS.

The rearrangement links TRBV28 to TRBJ2-3; D not certain. This CDR3 contains 15 residues. Per germline, CDR1 MDHEN and CDR2 SYDVKM. Trimming cost V 5 bases and J 2 bases, with 14 bases left between them. The CDR3 DNA is TGTGCCAGCAGTACAGCCGGGTTGAACACAGATACGCAGTATTTT. Its protein is CASSTAGLNTDTQYF.

By share, this clonotype counts as medium-sized. The chain links TRBV12-3 or TRBV12-4 to TRBJ2-2; TRBD2 aligns across 7 bases. Trimming at V came to 3 bases and at J to 1 base, leaving 5 bases not matched to a gene. The CDR3 totals 16 residues. CDR3 region: CASSFRPSGNTGELFF. Here the CDR3 DNA reads TGTGCCAGCAGTTTTCGCCCTAGCGGGAACACCGGGGAGCTGTTTTTT.

This clonotype was seen repeatedly, ten times or more. The CDR3 nucleotides read TGTGCCAGCAAAAACTCGGACAAGAACACCGGGGAGCTGTTTTTT. It is translated as CASKNSDKNTGELFF. The rearrangement links TRBV11-1 to TRBJ2-2, with D perhaps TRBD1 (5 bases). This CDR3 has 15 amino acids. Between the trimmed V and J ends, which lost 7 bases and 1 base, there was a span of 13 bases. Germline CDR1 is SGHAT and CDR2 is FQDESV (reference sequence). Drawing the rest from reference TRBV11-1 and TRBJ2-2, the complete variable domain is EAEVAQSPRYKITEKSQAVAFWCDPISGHATLYWYRQILGQGPELLVQFQDESVVDDSQLPKDRFSAERLKGVDSTLKIQPAELGDSAMYLCASKNSDKNTGELFFGEGSRLTVL.

This clonotype was detected many times. This chain uses TRBV11-2 with TRBJ2-1; 8 bases map to TRBD2. The CDR3 runs 15 residues. The trim removed 3 bases at V and 6 bases at J, leaving 7 bases unmatched. The germline gives CDR1 SGHAT, CDR2 FQNNGV. CDR3 DNA sequence: TGTGCCAGCAGCTTGAGTGGTAGCGGGATCAATGAGCAGTTCTTC. Translation gives CASSLSGSGINEQFF.